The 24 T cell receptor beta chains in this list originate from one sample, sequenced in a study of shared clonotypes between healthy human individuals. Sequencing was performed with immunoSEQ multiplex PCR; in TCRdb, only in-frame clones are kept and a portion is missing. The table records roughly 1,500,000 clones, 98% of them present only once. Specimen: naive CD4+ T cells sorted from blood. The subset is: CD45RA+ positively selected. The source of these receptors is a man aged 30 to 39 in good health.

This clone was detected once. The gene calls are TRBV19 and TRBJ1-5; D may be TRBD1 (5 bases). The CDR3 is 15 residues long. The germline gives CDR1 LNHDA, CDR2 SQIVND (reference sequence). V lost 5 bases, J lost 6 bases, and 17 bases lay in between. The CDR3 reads CASSVRQSSRQPQHF. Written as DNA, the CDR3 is TGTGCCAGTAGTGTCCGACAGAGTTCCCGTCAGCCCCAGCATTTT.

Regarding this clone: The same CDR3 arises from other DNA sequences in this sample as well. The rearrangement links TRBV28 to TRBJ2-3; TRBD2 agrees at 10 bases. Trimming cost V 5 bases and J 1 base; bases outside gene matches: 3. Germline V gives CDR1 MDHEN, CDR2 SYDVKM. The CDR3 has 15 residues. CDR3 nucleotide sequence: TGTGCCAGCAGTAGAGGACTAGCGGGCACAGATACGCAGTATTTT. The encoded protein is CASSRGLAGTDTQYF.

CDR3 in DNA: TGTGCCAGTAGTATAGTGTGGCGGCCCAACGGGGAGACCCAGTACTTC. Protein product: CASSIVWRPNGETQYF. The chain uses TRBV19 and TRBJ2-5; no reliable D call. CDR1 LNHDA and CDR2 SQIVND come from the germline V gene (reference sequence). The germline V and J ends were trimmed by 1 base and 5 bases, with 17 bases remaining between them. The CDR3 consists of 16 residues.

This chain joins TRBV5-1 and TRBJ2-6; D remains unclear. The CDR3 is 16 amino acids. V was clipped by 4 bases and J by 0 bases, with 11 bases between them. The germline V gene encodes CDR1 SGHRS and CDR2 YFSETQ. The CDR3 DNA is TGCGCCAGCAGCCAACATTCTAGCTCTGGGGCCAACGTCCTGACTTTC. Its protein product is CASSQHSSSGANVLTF.

CDR3 sequence reads: CASSFLWRASYEQYF. As DNA, the CDR3 is TGTGCCAGCAGCTTCCTGTGGCGGGCCTCCTACGAGCAGTACTTC. This sequence joins TRBV7-2 and TRBJ2-7; tentatively, D is TRBD2 (5 bases). V lost 3 bases and J 0 bases, leaving 12 bases between the germline ends. The CDR3 has 15 amino acids. CDR1 and CDR2 from the germline V gene are SGHTA and FQGNSA.

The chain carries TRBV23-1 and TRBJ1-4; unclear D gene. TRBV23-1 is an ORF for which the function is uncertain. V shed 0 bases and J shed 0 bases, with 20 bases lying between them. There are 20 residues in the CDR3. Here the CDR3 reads CASSQSYFQLDGATNEKLFF. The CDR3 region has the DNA TGCGCCAGCAGTCAATCGTATTTCCAGCTCGATGGTGCAACTAATGAAAAACTGTTTTTT.

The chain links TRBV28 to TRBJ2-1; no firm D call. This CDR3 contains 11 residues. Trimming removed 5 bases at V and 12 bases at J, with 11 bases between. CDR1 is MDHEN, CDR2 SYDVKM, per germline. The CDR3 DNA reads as TGTGCCAGCAGTCCTCCCCCGTCGCAGTTCTTC. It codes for CASSPPPSQFF.

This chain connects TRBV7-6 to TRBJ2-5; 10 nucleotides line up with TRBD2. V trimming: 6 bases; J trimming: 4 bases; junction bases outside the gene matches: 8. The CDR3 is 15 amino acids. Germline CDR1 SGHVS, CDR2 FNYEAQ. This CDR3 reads CASRVLAGVVETQYF. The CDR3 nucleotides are TGTGCCAGCAGGGTTCTAGCGGGAGTTGTAGAGACCCAGTACTTC.

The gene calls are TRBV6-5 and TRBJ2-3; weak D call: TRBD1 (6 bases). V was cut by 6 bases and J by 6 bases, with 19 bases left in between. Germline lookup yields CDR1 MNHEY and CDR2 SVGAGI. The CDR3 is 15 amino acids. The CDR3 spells CASRDVGAKLDTQYF. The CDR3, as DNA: TGTGCCAGCAGAGACGTGGGGGCAAAATTGGATACGCAGTATTTT.

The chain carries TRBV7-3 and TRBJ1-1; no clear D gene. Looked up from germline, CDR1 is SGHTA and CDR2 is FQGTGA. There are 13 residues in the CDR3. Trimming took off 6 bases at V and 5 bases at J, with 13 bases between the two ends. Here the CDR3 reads CASSSLEGTEAFF. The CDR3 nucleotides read TGTGCCAGCAGTTCTCTAGAAGGGACTGAAGCTTTCTTT.

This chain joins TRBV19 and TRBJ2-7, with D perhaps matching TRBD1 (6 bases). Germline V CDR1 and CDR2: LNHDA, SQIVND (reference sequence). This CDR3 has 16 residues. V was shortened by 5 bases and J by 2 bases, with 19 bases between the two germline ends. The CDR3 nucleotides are TGTGCCAGTAGTGGCAGGAGAGGACAGACGACCTACGAGCAGTACTTC. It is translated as CASSGRRGQTTYEQYF.

The chain's CDR3 is CATSIGGQGSYEQYF. CDR3 in DNA: TGTGCCACCAGCATTGGAGGACAGGGTTCATACGAGCAGTACTTC. This chain joins TRBV15 and TRBJ2-7; 8 bases agree with TRBD1. After removal of 4 bases from V and 4 bases from J, the junction contained 9 bases not matched to a gene. In germline, CDR1 is LNHNV, CDR2 YYDKDF (reference sequence). CDR3 size: 15 residues.

The CDR3 nucleotides are TGTGCCAGCAGCACACCGGGACAGCCATCGAACACTGAAGCTTTCTTT. Its protein is CASSTPGQPSNTEAFF. The rearrangement uses TRBV5-6 and TRBJ1-1, with 7 positions matching TRBD1. With 4 bases clipped from V and 1 base from J, the junction kept 10 bases outside the gene matches. The CDR3 has 16 amino acids. Germline V lookup: CDR1 SGHDT, CDR2 YYEEEE.

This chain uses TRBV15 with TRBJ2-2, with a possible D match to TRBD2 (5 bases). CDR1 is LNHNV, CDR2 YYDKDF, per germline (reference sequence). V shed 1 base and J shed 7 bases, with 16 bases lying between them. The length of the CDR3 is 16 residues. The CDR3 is CATSRGIGVSIGELFF. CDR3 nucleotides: TGTGCCACCAGCAGAGGCATCGGGGTTAGCATCGGGGAGCTGTTTTTT.

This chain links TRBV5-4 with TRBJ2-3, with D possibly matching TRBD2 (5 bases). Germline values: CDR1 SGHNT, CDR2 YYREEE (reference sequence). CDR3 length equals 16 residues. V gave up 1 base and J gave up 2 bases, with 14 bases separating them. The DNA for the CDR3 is TGTGCCAGCAGCTTGCGCCTAGCAGGAATCACAGATACGCAGTATTTT. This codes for CASSLRLAGITDTQYF.

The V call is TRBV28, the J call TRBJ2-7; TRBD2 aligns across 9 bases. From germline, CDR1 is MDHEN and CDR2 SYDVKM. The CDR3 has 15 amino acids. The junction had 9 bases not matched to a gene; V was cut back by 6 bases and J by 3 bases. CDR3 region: CASSQPGTSFYEQYF. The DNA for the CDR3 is TGTGCCAGCAGCCAACCCGGGACTAGCTTCTACGAGCAGTACTTC. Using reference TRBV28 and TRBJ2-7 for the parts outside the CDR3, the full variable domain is DVKVTQSSRYLVKRTGEKVFLECVQDMDHENMFWYRQDPGLGLRLIYFSYDVKMKEKGDIPEGYSVSREKKERFSLILESASTNQTSMYLCASSQPGTSFYEQYFGPGTRLTVT.

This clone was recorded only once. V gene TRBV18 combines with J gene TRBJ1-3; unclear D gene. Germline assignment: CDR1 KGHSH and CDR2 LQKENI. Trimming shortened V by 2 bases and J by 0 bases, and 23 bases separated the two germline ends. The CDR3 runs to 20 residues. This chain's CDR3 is CASSPGVGIGAISSGNTIYF. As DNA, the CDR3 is TGTGCCAGCTCACCAGGGGTGGGGATCGGCGCCATTTCCTCTGGAAACACCATATATTTT.

The CDR3 sequence: CASSEDQGGAGVTEAFF. In nucleotides, the CDR3 is TGTGCCAGCAGTGAAGATCAAGGGGGCGCGGGAGTCACTGAAGCTTTCTTT. V gene TRBV2 combines with J gene TRBJ1-1; TRBD1 matches 7 bases. The CDR3 totals 17 residues. Trimming took 1 base from V and 4 from J; bases not matched to a gene: 12. Germline V gives CDR1 SNHLY, CDR2 FYNNEI.

The chain's CDR3 is CATSGLRDTQYF. For the CDR3, the DNA is TGTGCCACCAGCGGTCTGAGGGATACGCAGTATTTT. This chain uses TRBV15 with TRBJ2-3, with D unresolved. CDR3 length: 12 residues. V lost 5 bases to trimming and J lost 6 bases, with 9 bases between them. Germline V CDR1 and CDR2: LNHNV, YYDKDF (reference sequence).

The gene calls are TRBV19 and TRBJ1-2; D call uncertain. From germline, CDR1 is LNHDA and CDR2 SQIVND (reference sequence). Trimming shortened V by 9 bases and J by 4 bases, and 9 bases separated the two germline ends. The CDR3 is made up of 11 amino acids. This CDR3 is CASKDFYGYTF. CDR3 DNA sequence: TGTGCCAGCAAGGATTTCTATGGCTACACCTTC.

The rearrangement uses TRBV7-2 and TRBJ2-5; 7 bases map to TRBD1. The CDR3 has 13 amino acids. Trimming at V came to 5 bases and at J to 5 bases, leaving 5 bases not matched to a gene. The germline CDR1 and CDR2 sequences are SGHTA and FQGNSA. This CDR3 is CASSPTGLETQYF. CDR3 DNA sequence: TGTGCCAGCAGCCCGACAGGGCTGGAGACCCAGTACTTC.

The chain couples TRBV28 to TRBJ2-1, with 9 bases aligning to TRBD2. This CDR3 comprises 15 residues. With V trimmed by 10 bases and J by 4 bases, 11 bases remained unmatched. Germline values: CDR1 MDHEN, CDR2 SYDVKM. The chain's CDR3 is CATGGASGTYNEQFF. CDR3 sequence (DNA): TGTGCCACCGGTGGTGCTAGCGGGACTTACAATGAGCAGTTCTTC.

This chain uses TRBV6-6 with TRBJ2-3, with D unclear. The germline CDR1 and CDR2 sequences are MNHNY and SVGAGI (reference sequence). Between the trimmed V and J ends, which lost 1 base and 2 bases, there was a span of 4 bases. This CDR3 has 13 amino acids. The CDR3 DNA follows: TGTGCCAGCAGTTACTGGTACACAGATACGCAGTATTTT. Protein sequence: CASSYWYTDTQYF.

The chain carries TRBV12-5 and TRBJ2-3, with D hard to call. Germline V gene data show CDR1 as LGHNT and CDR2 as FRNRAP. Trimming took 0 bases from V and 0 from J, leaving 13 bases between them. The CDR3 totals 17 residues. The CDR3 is CASGLVPLGASTDTQYF. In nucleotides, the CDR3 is TGTGCTAGTGGTTTGGTACCTTTGGGCGCGAGCACAGATACGCAGTATTTT.